This TCR beta chain was found in a study of T cell repertoires in cytomegalovirus infection. MiXCR, applied by TCRdb to the reads, yields one record per CDR3 protein. Here the sample spans 400,000 to 600,000 distinct CDR3 sequences, 40% to 50% being singletons. Germline-derived CDR1 and CDR2 are MNHEY and SMNVEV (reference sequence). Trimming pared 6 bases from V and 2 bases from J, leaving 30 bases between. The CDR3 is 20 residues long. Only a few counts were recorded for this clonotype. The antigen is not known. The sequenced sample was cultured PBMCs, obtained from culture after CMV antigen stimulation. The receptor comes from a human donor in good health (CMV status not recorded). Some clones in this sample may be carry-over from other donors' samples. The genes are TRBV27 and TRBJ2-3, with unresolved D. The CDR3 nucleotides are TGTGCCAGCAGCCAACCGGGCCCAACCTCGTGGGATCTTTCCACAGATACGCAGTATTTT. The encoded protein is CASSQPGPTSWDLSTDTQYF.